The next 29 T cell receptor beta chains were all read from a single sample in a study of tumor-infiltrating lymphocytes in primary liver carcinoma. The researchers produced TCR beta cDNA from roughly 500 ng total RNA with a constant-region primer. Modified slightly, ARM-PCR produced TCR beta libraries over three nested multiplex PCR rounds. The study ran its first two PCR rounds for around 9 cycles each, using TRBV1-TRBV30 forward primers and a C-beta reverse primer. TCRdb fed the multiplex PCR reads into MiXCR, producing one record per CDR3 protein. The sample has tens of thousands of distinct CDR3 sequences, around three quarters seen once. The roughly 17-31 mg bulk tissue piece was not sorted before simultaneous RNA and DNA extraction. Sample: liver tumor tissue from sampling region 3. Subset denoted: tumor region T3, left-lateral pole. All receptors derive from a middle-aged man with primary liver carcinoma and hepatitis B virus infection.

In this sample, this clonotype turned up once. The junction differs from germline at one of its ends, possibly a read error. CDR3 amino acids: CVSSPRPGKLFF. In nucleotides, the CDR3 is TGTGTCAGCAGCCCCCGTCCCGGGAAGCTGTTTTTT. J is TRBJ2-2 and V is TRBV12-3 or TRBV12-4; D perhaps matches TRBD2 (5 bases). CDR3 length: 12 amino acids.

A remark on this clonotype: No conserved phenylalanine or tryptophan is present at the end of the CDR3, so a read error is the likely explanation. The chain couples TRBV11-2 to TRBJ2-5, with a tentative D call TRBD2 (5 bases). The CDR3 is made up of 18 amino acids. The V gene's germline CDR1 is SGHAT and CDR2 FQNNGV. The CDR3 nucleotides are TGTGCCAACAGCTTAGCGAGGCTAGCCCTGGGAAAAAAGGAGACCCAGTACTTA. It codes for CANSLARLALGKKETQYL.

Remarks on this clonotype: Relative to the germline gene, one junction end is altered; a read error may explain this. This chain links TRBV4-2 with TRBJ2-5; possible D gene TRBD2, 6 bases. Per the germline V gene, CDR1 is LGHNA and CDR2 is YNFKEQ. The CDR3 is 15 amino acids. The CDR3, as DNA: TGTGTCAGCACCCATGTGGCGGGACCCCAAGAGACCCAGTACTTC. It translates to CVSTHVAGPQETQYF.

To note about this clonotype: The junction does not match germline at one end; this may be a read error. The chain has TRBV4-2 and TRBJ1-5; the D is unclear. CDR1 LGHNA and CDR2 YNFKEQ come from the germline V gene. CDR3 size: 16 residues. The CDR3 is CTSSQETGISNQPQHF. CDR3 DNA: TGTACCAGCAGCCAAGAGACCGGGATTAGCAATCAGCCCCAGCATTTT.

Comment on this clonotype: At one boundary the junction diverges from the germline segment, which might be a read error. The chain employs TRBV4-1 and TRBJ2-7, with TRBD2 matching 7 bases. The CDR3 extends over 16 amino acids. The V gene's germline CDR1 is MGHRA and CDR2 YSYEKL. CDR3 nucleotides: TGCGCCAGCAGCCAATCCCTAGCGGATCCACTCTACAAGCAGTACTTC. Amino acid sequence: CASSQSLADPLYKQYF.

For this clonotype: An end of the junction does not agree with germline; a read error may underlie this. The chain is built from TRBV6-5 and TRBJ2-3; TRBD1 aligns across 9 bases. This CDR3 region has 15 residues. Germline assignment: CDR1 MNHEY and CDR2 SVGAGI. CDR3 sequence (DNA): TGCGCCAGCAGTGGACAGGGGCGGAGCACAGATACGCAGTTTTTT. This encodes CASSGQGRSTDTQFF.

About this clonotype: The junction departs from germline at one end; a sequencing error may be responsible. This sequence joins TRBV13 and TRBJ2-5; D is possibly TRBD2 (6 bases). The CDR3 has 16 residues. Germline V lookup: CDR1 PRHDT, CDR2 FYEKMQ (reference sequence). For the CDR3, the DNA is TGTGCCAGCAGCCCTACCAGGAGAGGAGGGGAAGAGATCCAGTACTTC. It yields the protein CASSPTRRGGEEIQYF.

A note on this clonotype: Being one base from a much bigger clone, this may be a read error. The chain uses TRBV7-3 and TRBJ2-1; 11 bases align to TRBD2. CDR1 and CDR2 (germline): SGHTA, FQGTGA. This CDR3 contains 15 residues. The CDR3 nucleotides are TGTGCCAGCAGCTTGACTAGCGGGAAACCCAATGAGCACTTCTTC. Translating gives CASSLTSGKPNEHFF.

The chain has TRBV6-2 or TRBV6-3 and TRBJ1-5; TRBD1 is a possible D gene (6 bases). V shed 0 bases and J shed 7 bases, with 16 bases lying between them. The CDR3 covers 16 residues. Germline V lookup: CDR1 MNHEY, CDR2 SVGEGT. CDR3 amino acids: CASSYSGHGIPQPQHF. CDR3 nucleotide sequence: TGTGCCAGCAGTTACTCGGGACATGGAATCCCACAGCCCCAGCATTTT.

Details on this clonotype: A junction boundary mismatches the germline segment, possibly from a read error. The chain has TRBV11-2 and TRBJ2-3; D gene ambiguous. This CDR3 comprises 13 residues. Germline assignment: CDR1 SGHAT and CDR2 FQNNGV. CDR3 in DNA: TGTGCCAGCAGCTACGGAACGGTAGATACGCAGTATTTC. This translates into CASSYGTVDTQYF.

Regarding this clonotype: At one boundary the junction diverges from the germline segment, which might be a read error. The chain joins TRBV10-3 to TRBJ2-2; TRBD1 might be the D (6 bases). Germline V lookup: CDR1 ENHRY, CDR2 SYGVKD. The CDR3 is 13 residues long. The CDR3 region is CTIKRRDTGELFF. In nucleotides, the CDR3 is TGTACCATCAAGCGTAGGGACACCGGGGAGTTGTTTTTT.

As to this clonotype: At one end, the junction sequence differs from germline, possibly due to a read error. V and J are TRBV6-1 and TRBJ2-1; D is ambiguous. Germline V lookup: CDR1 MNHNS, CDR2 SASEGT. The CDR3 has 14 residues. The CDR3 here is CASISVFGYNEQLF. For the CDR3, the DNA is TGTGCCAGCATAAGCGTGTTTGGCTACAATGAGCAGCTCTTC.

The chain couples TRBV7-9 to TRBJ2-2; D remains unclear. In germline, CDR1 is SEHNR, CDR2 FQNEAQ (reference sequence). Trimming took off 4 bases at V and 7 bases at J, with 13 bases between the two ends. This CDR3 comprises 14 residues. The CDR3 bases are TGTGCCAGCAGCTCAGAGTGGGCCGACGGGGAGCTGTTTTTT. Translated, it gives CASSSEWADGELFF.

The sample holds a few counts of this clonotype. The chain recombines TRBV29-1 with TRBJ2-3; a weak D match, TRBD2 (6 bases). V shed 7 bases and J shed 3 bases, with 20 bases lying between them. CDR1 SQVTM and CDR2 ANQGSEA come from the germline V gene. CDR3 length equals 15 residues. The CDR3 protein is CSAWTIGSVTDTQYF. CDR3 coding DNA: TGCAGCGCCTGGACTATCGGGAGTGTTACAGATACGCAGTATTTT.

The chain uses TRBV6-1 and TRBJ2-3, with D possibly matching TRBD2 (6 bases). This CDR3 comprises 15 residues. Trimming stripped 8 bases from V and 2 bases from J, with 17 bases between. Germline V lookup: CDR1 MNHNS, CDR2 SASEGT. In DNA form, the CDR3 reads TGTGCCAGCTCACCCTGGGGCGGGACCACAGATACGCAGTATTTT. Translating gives CASSPWGGTTDTQYF.

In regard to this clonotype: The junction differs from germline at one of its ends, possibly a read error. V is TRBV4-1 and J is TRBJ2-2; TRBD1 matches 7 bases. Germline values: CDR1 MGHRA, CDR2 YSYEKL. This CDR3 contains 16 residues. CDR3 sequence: CASNDLDRWLTGELFF. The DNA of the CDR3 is TGCGCAAGCAACGATCTGGACAGGTGGTTAACCGGGGAGCTATTTTTT.

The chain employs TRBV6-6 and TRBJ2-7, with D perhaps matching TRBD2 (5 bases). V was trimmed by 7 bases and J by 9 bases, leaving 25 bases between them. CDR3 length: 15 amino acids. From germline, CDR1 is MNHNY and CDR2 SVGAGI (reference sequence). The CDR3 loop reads CASIHDTYGNYRQYF. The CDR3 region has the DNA TGTGCCAGCATTCACGACACCTACGGGAACTACAGGCAGTACTTC.

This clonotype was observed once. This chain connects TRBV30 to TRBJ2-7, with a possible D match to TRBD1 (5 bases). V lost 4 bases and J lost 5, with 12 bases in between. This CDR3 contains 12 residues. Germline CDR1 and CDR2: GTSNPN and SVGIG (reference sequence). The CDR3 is CAWNVRDHEQYF. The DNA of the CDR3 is TGTGCCTGGAACGTCAGGGATCACGAGCAGTACTTC.

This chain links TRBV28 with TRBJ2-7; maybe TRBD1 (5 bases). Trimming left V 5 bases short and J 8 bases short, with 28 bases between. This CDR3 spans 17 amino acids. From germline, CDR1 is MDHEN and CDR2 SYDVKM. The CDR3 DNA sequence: TGTGCCAGCAGTCCCCCTGTAGGGGAAGGGCCCTCCGACAAGCAGTACTTC. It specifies CASSPPVGEGPSDKQYF.

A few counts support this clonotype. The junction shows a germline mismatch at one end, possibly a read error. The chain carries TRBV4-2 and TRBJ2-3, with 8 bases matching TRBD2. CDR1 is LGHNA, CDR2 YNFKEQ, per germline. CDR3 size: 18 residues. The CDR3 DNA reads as TGTGCCAGCAGCCAAGAAGGACTGGCGGGAGGTTCCACAGATATGCAGTATTTT. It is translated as CASSQEGLAGGSTDMQYF.

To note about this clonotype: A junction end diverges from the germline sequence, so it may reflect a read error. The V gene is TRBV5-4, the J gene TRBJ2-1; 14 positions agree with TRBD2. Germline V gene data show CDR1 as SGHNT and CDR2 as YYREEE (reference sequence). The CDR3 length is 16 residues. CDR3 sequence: CVSSLGLAGVYNVQFF. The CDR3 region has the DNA TGTGTCAGCAGCTTGGGACTAGCGGGAGTCTATAATGTGCAGTTCTTC.

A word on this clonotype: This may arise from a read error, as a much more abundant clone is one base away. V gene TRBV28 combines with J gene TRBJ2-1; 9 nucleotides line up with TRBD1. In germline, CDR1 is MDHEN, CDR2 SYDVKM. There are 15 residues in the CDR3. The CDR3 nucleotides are TGTGCCATCAGTTATGGACAGGGGACTTACAATGAGCAGTTCTTC. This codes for CAISYGQGTYNEQFF.

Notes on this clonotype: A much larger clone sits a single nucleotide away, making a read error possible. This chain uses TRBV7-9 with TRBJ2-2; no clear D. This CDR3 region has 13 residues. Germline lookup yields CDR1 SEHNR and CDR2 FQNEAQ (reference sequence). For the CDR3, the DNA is TGTACCAGCAGCTTAGTAGGCACCGGGGAGCTGTTTTTT. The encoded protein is CTSSLVGTGELFF.

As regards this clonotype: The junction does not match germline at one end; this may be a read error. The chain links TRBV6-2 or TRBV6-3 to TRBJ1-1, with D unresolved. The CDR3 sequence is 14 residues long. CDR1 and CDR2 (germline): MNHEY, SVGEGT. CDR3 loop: CASIYARVNTEAFF. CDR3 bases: TGTGCCAGCATTTACGCCCGGGTGAACACTGAAGCTTTCTTT.

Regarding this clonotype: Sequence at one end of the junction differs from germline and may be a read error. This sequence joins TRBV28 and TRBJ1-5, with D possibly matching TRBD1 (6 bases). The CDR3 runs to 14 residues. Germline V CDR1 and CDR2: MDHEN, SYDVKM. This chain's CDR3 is CASRKGGVNQSQHF. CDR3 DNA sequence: TGTGCCAGCAGAAAAGGGGGAGTCAATCAGTCCCAGCATTTT.

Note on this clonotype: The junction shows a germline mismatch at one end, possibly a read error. The CDR3 DNA is TGTGCCAGCAACCAAAAGTCCGGGGCCTCCGGGGATACGCAGTATTTT. Translated: CASNQKSGASGDTQYF. The J gene is TRBJ2-3, the V gene TRBV4-2; possibly TRBD1 or TRBD2 for D (5 bases each). This CDR3 comprises 16 residues. Germline V CDR1 and CDR2: LGHNA, YNFKEQ.

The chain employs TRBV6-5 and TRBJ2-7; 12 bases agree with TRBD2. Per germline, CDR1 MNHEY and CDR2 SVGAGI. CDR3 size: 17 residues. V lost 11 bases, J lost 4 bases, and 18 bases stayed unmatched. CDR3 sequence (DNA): TGTGCCGGCACTTACACGACTAGCGGGAGCTTGGTTTACGAGCAGTACTTC. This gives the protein CAGTYTTSGSLVYEQYF.

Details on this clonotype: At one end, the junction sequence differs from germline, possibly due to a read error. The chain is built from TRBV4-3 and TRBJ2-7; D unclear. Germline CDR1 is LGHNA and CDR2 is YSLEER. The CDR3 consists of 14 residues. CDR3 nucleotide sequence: TGTGCCAGAAGCCAAGTAAAGGCCACGGGTGAGCAGTACTTC. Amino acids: CARSQVKATGEQYF.

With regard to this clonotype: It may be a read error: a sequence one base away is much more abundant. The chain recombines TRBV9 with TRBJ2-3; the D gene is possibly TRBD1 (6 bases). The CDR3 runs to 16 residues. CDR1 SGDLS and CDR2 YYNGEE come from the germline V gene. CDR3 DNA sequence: TGTGCCAGCAGCGTAGTAGGGGACACCGTCACAGATACGCTGTATTTT. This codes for CASSVVGDTVTDTLYF.